This is a list of T cell receptor beta chains from one sample in a study of blood T cells in healthy people across ages. TCRdb ran MiXCR on the 5' RACE reads and lists one entry per CDR3 protein. The sample holds approximately 1,000,000 distinct CDR3 sequences, over 35% seen once. Sequencing input: blood. The source is a woman aged 60 to 75 in good health. Both conserved end residues are part of each CDR3. The order of the fields is D gene, V gene, clone size, J gene, CDR3 DNA, CDR3 protein. A D gene is named only where the DNA matches it firmly. Size tells how often a clone was seen (once, few, many) or the class of an expanded clone, and some rows leave it out.

d_gene: .; v_gene: TRBV28; abundance: .; j_gene: TRBJ2-7; CDR3nt: TGTGCCAGCATTCAGAGTGGGAGATCCTACGAGCAGTACTTC; CDR3aa: CASIQSGRSYEQYF
d_gene: TRBD1; v_gene: TRBV5-1; abundance: few; j_gene: TRBJ1-2; CDR3nt: TGCGCCAGCAGCACCGGGACAGGGTTGAACTATGGCTACACCTTC; CDR3aa: CASSTGTGLNYGYTF
d_gene: TRBD2; v_gene: TRBV5-5; abundance: few; j_gene: TRBJ2-7; CDR3nt: TGTGCCAGCAGTTTATTCATAGCGGGAGGCGGCCACGAGCAGTACTTC; CDR3aa: CASSLFIAGGGHEQYF
d_gene: .; v_gene: TRBV5-5; abundance: .; j_gene: TRBJ1-2; CDR3nt: TGTGCCAGCAGCCGGACGACGGAAAACTATGGCTACACCTTC; CDR3aa: CASSRTTENYGYTF
d_gene: TRBD2; v_gene: TRBV7-8; abundance: .; j_gene: TRBJ2-3; CDR3nt: TGTGCCAGCAGCCCACCCCGGCGGGAGGGGGATACGCAGTATTTT; CDR3aa: CASSPPRREGDTQYF
d_gene: .; v_gene: TRBV6-1; abundance: few; j_gene: TRBJ2-1; CDR3nt: TGTGCCAGCAGTGAAGCGCTAGGTTTCAGTGAGCAGTTCTTC; CDR3aa: CASSEALGFSEQFF
d_gene: TRBD2; v_gene: TRBV6-4; abundance: few; j_gene: TRBJ2-3; CDR3nt: TGTGCCAGCAGTGACTCTTGGACTAGCGGAACAGATACGCAGTATTTT; CDR3aa: CASSDSWTSGTDTQYF
d_gene: .; v_gene: TRBV7-6; abundance: few; j_gene: TRBJ1-1; CDR3nt: TGTGCCAGCAGCTTAGATTTAGGCCAGAACACTGAAGCTTTCTTT; CDR3aa: CASSLDLGQNTEAFF
d_gene: .; v_gene: TRBV5-1; abundance: few; j_gene: TRBJ1-6; CDR3nt: TGCGCCAGCAGCCCGGGGTCTAATTCACCCCTCCACTTT; CDR3aa: CASSPGSNSPLHF
d_gene: .; v_gene: TRBV4-2; abundance: few; j_gene: TRBJ2-7; CDR3nt: TGTGCCAGCAGCCAAGAACTTTCTGGGCACTACGAGCAGTACTTC; CDR3aa: CASSQELSGHYEQYF
d_gene: .; v_gene: TRBV10-3; abundance: .; j_gene: TRBJ1-1; CDR3nt: TGTGCCATCAGGGACAGCCGGGGAAACACTGAAGCTTTCTTT; CDR3aa: CAIRDSRGNTEAFF
d_gene: .; v_gene: TRBV7-6; abundance: few; j_gene: TRBJ2-1; CDR3nt: TGTGCCAGCAGCTTAGCGGACACTTACAATGAGCAGTTCTTC; CDR3aa: CASSLADTYNEQFF
d_gene: TRBD2; v_gene: TRBV25-1; abundance: few; j_gene: TRBJ2-3; CDR3nt: TGTGCCAGCAGTGATGGTCCAGCGGGGACAGATACGCAGTATTTT; CDR3aa: CASSDGPAGTDTQYF
d_gene: TRBD2; v_gene: TRBV6-6; abundance: few; j_gene: TRBJ2-5; CDR3nt: TGTGCCAGCAGTTACTCTCTAGCGGGAGAGACCCAGTACTTC; CDR3aa: CASSYSLAGETQYF
d_gene: TRBD2; v_gene: TRBV13; abundance: .; j_gene: TRBJ2-5; CDR3nt: TGTGCCAGCAGCGCCGCTTCTAGCGGCAGTCAAGAGACCCAGTACTTC; CDR3aa: CASSAASSGSQETQYF
d_gene: .; v_gene: TRBV7-8; abundance: .; j_gene: TRBJ2-3; CDR3nt: TGTGCCAGCAGCTTAACACAGGAGGGGGATACGCAGTATTTT; CDR3aa: CASSLTQEGDTQYF
d_gene: .; v_gene: TRBV7-9; abundance: .; j_gene: TRBJ2-5; CDR3nt: TGTGCCAGCAGCTTAGCGATAACAGGGAGGGAGACCCAGTACTTC; CDR3aa: CASSLAITGRETQYF
d_gene: .; v_gene: TRBV5-1; abundance: .; j_gene: TRBJ2-6; CDR3nt: TGCGCCAGCAGCTTGGCCTTCCTTGCTTCCGGCTCTGGGGCCAACGTCCTGACTTTC; CDR3aa: CASSLAFLASGSGANVLTF
d_gene: .; v_gene: TRBV21-1; abundance: .; j_gene: TRBJ2-7; CDR3nt: TGTGCCAGCAGCAAAGCAAGCGGACAGGGTCTCGACGAGCAGTACTTC; CDR3aa: CASSKASGQGLDEQYF
d_gene: TRBD1; v_gene: TRBV3-1; abundance: few; j_gene: TRBJ2-5; CDR3nt: TGTGCCAGCAGCTCCCGACAGGGGATAGGAGAGACCCAGTACTTC; CDR3aa: CASSSRQGIGETQYF
d_gene: .; v_gene: TRBV2; abundance: .; j_gene: TRBJ2-3; CDR3nt: TGTGCCAGCAGCGACTGGACTAGCACAGATACGCAGTATTTT; CDR3aa: CASSDWTSTDTQYF
d_gene: .; v_gene: TRBV3-1; abundance: .; j_gene: TRBJ2-7; CDR3nt: TGTGCCAGCAGCCAAACCACCGCCACCTACGAGCAGTACTTC; CDR3aa: CASSQTTATYEQYF
d_gene: .; v_gene: TRBV7-9; abundance: .; j_gene: TRBJ2-7; CDR3nt: TGTGCCAGCAGCCACCCAACCGACAGCTACGAGCAGTACTTC; CDR3aa: CASSHPTDSYEQYF
d_gene: TRBD1; v_gene: TRBV18; abundance: once; j_gene: TRBJ2-3; CDR3nt: TGTGCCAGCTCACTTCGGACAGGGGGTGTCGATACGCAGTATTTT; CDR3aa: CASSLRTGGVDTQYF
d_gene: TRBD1; v_gene: TRBV29-1; abundance: .; j_gene: TRBJ2-1; CDR3nt: TGCAGCGGCCGGGACAGGAGCTACAATGAGCAGTTCTTC; CDR3aa: CSGRDRSYNEQFF
d_gene: TRBD2; v_gene: TRBV7-8; abundance: .; j_gene: TRBJ2-5; CDR3nt: TGTGCCAGCAGCTTATTCGCTGTCGGGACTAGCGGGAGAGAGACCCAGTACTTC; CDR3aa: CASSLFAVGTSGRETQYF
d_gene: .; v_gene: TRBV4-1; abundance: many; j_gene: TRBJ2-5; CDR3nt: TGCGCCAGCAGCCAAGTATTCATCCGTGAGACCCAGTACTTC; CDR3aa: CASSQVFIRETQYF
d_gene: .; v_gene: TRBV20-1; abundance: few; j_gene: TRBJ2-5; CDR3nt: TGCAGTGCTAGCTCCAGGGGCCAAGAGACCCAGTACTTC; CDR3aa: CSASSRGQETQYF
d_gene: .; v_gene: TRBV5-5; abundance: .; j_gene: TRBJ2-5; CDR3nt: TGTGCCAGCAGCAGAGGGGGGACCGTCGAGACCCAGTACTTC; CDR3aa: CASSRGGTVETQYF